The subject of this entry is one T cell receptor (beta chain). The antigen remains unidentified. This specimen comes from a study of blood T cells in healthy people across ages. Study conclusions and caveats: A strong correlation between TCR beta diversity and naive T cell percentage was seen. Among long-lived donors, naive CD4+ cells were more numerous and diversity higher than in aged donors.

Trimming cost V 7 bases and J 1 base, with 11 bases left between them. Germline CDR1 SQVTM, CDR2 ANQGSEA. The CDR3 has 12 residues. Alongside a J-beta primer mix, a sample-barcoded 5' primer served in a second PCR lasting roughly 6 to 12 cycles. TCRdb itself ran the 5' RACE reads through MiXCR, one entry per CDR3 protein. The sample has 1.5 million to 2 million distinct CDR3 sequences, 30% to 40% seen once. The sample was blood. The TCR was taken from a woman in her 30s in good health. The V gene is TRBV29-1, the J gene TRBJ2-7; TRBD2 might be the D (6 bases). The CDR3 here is CSAGERSYEQYF. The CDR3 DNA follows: TGCAGCGCGGGGGAAAGGTCCTACGAGCAGTACTTC.